The 30 T cell receptor beta chains given below trace back to one sample, sequenced in a study of T-cell memory formation after mild COVID-19. TCRdb re-called the 5' RACE reads with MiXCR, one entry per CDR3 protein. In the table there are about 190,000 distinct CDR3 sequences, roughly 18% of which are singletons. Sequenced material: PBMCs or a T cell subset sorted from them (not recorded which). The receptors originated from an adult woman who had mild COVID-19 (a few samples of this study predate the infection). Cell type and time point are not known.

This clonotype was counted only a few times. The genes are TRBV7-9 and TRBJ2-2, with D hard to call. The germline V gene has CDR1 SEHNR and CDR2 FQNEAQ (reference sequence). The ends were cut back, 2 bases at V and 7 bases at J, with 14 bases in the middle. The CDR3 sequence is 15 residues long. CDR3: CASSLTLAAGGELFF. As DNA, the CDR3 is TGTGCCAGCAGCTTAACTCTGGCGGCCGGCGGGGAGCTGTTTTTT. The full variable domain, in which reference TRBV7-9 and TRBJ2-2 provide the parts outside the CDR3, is DTGVSQNPRHKITKRGQNVTFRCDPISEHNRLYWYRQTLGQGPEFLTYFQNEAQLEKSRLLSDRFSAERPKGSFSTLEIQRTEQGDSAMYLCASSLTLAAGGELFFGEGSRLTVL.

This clonotype was detected only a few times. V and J are TRBV4-1 and TRBJ2-2, with no clear D. This CDR3 spans 15 amino acids. Germline V CDR1 and CDR2: MGHRA, YSYEKL. V lost 1 base and J lost 5, with 11 bases in between. DNA of the CDR3: TGCGCCAGCAGCCAAGTAGTCACGGGTACCGGGGAGCTGTTTTTT. Protein: CASSQVVTGTGELFF.

This chain uses TRBV15 with TRBJ2-1; possibly TRBD2 for D (5 bases). The CDR3 is made up of 15 amino acids. The ends were cut back, 6 bases at V and 0 bases at J, with 12 bases in the middle. CDR1 is LNHNV and CDR2 is YYDKDF in the germline V gene (reference sequence). For the CDR3, the DNA is TGTGCCACCAGAGGACTGGGGAGCTCCTACAATGAGCAGTTCTTC. Translation gives CATRGLGSSYNEQFF.

This chain joins TRBV20-1 and TRBJ1-1; a possible D gene is TRBD1 (5 bases). The CDR3 has 15 residues. The germline V gene encodes CDR1 DFQATT and CDR2 SNEGSKA (reference sequence). The ends were cut back, 0 bases at V and 4 bases at J, with 15 bases in the middle. CDR3 DNA: TGCAGTGCTAGAGATGCCGGGAGGGGATCCACTGAAGCTTTCTTT. As protein: CSARDAGRGSTEAFF.

The chain combines TRBV7-8 with TRBJ2-2; 9 bases agree with TRBD1. J lost 3 bases, V lost 1 base, and 0 bases had no gene match. The CDR3 has 15 amino acids. Per the germline V gene, CDR1 is SGHVS and CDR2 is FQNEAQ. CDR3 region: CASSLGTGDTGELFF. CDR3 nucleotide sequence: TGTGCCAGCAGCTTAGGGACAGGGGACACCGGGGAGCTGTTTTTT.

The rearrangement links TRBV29-1 to TRBJ2-1, with 8 nucleotides matching TRBD2. The trim removed 0 bases at V and 6 bases at J, leaving 7 bases unmatched. The CDR3 spans 15 residues. Germline V CDR1 and CDR2: SQVTM, ANQGSEA. CDR3 in amino acids: CSVEDQRESLNEQFF. In DNA form, the CDR3 reads TGCAGCGTTGAAGACCAGCGGGAGTCCCTCAATGAGCAGTTCTTC.

CDR3 residues: CASSLGAREKLFF. The CDR3 coding sequence is TGCGCCAGCAGCCTCGGAGCAAGAGAAAAACTGTTTTTT. This rearrangement joins TRBV5-1 to TRBJ1-4; D uncertain. Looked up from germline, CDR1 is SGHRS and CDR2 is YFSETQ. The CDR3 runs to 13 residues. V was shortened by 4 bases and J by 8 bases, with 12 bases between the two germline ends.

The V call is TRBV12-3 or TRBV12-4, the J call TRBJ2-1, with D tentatively TRBD2 (5 bases). The CDR3 consists of 16 residues. The V gene lost 6 bases and the J gene lost 0 bases, with 15 bases spanning the gap. The CDR3 is CASSPRGQSSYNEQFF. CDR3 coding DNA: TGTGCCAGCAGCCCTCGAGGGCAGAGCTCCTACAATGAGCAGTTCTTC.

The V gene is TRBV7-8, the J gene TRBJ2-1; 11 bases align to TRBD1. The CDR3 is 17 amino acids. V was clipped by 0 bases and J by 9 bases; unmatched bases: 10. In germline, CDR1 is SGHVS, CDR2 FQNEAQ. The CDR3 DNA is TGTGCCAGCAGCTTAGCATACAAGGACAGGGGGCGAGGTGAGCAGTTCTTC. Amino acid sequence: CASSLAYKDRGRGEQFF.

This clonotype showed up just a few times. The rearrangement links TRBV5-1 to TRBJ2-1, with D perhaps assigned TRBD1 or TRBD2 (5 bases each). V was clipped by 0 bases and J by 11 bases, with 18 bases between them. Germline V gene lookup returns CDR1 SGHRS and CDR2 YFSETQ. The CDR3 runs 15 residues. In DNA form, the CDR3 reads TGCGCCAGCAGCTTGGGGGTGGGACGGGACCCCAAGCAGTTCTTC. The encoded protein is CASSLGVGRDPKQFF.

The rearrangement links TRBV12-3 or TRBV12-4 to TRBJ1-1; possible D gene TRBD1, 5 bases. The V gene lost 5 bases and the J gene lost 1 base, with 14 bases spanning the gap. The CDR3 consists of 15 residues. The CDR3 protein is CASSREAGRNTEAFF. The CDR3 bases are TGTGCCAGCAGTAGGGAGGCAGGGCGGAACACTGAAGCTTTCTTT.

The V gene is TRBV18, the J gene TRBJ2-3; D is undetermined. The CDR3 runs to 14 residues. Germline-derived CDR1 and CDR2 are KGHSH and LQKENI. With 0 bases removed from V and 0 bases from J, the gap between germline ends came to 4 bases. DNA of the CDR3: TGTGCCAGCTCACCACCGTCTAGCACAGATACGCAGTATTTT. Its translation: CASSPPSSTDTQYF. The complete variable domain, with remaining parts taken from reference TRBV18 and TRBJ2-3, reads NAGVMQNPRHLVRRRGQEARLRCSPMKGHSHVYWYRQLPEEGLKFMVYLQKENIIDESGMPKERFSAEFPKEGPSILRIQQVVRGDSAAYFCASSPPSSTDTQYFGPGTRLTVL.

The V call is TRBV7-2, the J call TRBJ1-2; maybe TRBD1 (5 bases). CDR3 size: 14 residues. V lost 2 bases and J lost 7, with 14 bases in between. CDR1 and CDR2 (germline): SGHTA, FQGNSA. The CDR3 is CASSLMGSGTGYTF. In nucleotides, the CDR3 is TGTGCCAGCAGCTTAATGGGTTCAGGGACTGGCTACACCTTC.

Points on this clonotype: A read error may produce the germline difference seen at one junction end. The V and J genes are TRBV10-3 and TRBJ1-2; no clear D gene. The V gene's germline CDR1 is ENHRY and CDR2 SYGVKD. The CDR3 spans 14 residues. CDR3 in amino acids: CAISESGNGGGFTF. The CDR3 DNA is TGTGCCATCAGTGAGTCGGGGAATGGAGGTGGCTTCACCTTC.

This clonotype was detected ten times or more. The gene calls are TRBV7-2 and TRBJ2-3; 11 bases are shared with TRBD1. With V trimmed by 5 bases and J by 5 bases, 3 bases remained unmatched. Germline CDR1 is SGHTA and CDR2 is FQGNSA. CDR3 size: 14 residues. CDR3 residues: CASSPGTGGDTQYF. CDR3 nucleotide sequence: TGTGCCAGCAGCCCCGGGACAGGGGGAGATACGCAGTATTTT.

This clonotype was picked up a small number of times. The chain links TRBV2 to TRBJ2-1; D unresolved. Germline V CDR1 and CDR2: SNHLY, FYNNEI. This CDR3 contains 18 residues. V shed 6 bases and J shed 1 base, with 22 bases lying between them. The CDR3 reads CASSRQAEIGFSYNEQFF. CDR3 bases: TGTGCCAGCAGCAGGCAGGCTGAAATCGGTTTTTCCTACAATGAGCAGTTCTTC.

This clonotype was observed a handful of times. The V gene is TRBV20-1, the J gene TRBJ1-5, with TRBD1 matching 8 bases. With V trimmed by 2 bases and J by 7 bases, 4 bases remained unmatched. The CDR3 covers 13 residues. Germline V CDR1 and CDR2: DFQATT, SNEGSKA (reference sequence). The DNA of the CDR3 is TGCAGTGCTAGAAAAGACAGGGGCCAGCCCCAGCATTTT. Protein: CSARKDRGQPQHF.

The V call is TRBV6-6, the J call TRBJ1-1; tentatively, D is TRBD1 (5 bases). Looked up from germline, CDR1 is MNHNY and CDR2 is SVGAGI (reference sequence). V was cut by 2 bases and J by 10 bases, with 20 bases left in between. The CDR3 has 15 amino acids. The CDR3 is CASSYDGGSSGGAFF. Written as DNA, the CDR3 is TGTGCCAGCAGTTACGACGGGGGGTCCTCTGGAGGAGCTTTCTTT.

This clonotype was counted only a few times. The CDR3 protein is CASSPQIQGEQYF. The CDR3 bases are TGTGCCAGCAGCCCCCAGATCCAAGGAGAGCAGTACTTC. The rearrangement joins TRBV9 to TRBJ2-7; D unclear. The V end was cut by 4 bases, the J end by 7 bases, with 15 bases between. Looked up from germline, CDR1 is SGDLS and CDR2 is YYNGEE. The CDR3 length is 13 residues.

This clonotype occurred a few times. The J gene is TRBJ2-3, the V gene TRBV20-1, with TRBD2 identical over 15 bases. The CDR3 has 15 residues. V lost 6 bases to trimming and J lost 5 bases; unmatched junction nucleotides: 6. Germline V lookup: CDR1 DFQATT, CDR2 SNEGSKA (reference sequence). CDR3 amino acids: CSALWTSGGGDTQYF. CDR3 in DNA: TGCAGTGCCTTATGGACTAGCGGGGGGGGAGATACGCAGTATTTT.

The chain uses TRBV20-1 and TRBJ2-3; possibly TRBD2 for D (6 bases). V was shortened by 3 bases and J by 0 bases, with 7 bases between the two germline ends. The CDR3 loop spans 13 amino acids. Germline V gives CDR1 DFQATT, CDR2 SNEGSKA (reference sequence). The CDR3 reads CSARAGSTDTQYF. The DNA of the CDR3 is TGCAGTGCTAGGGCGGGGAGCACAGATACGCAGTATTTT.

The chain uses TRBV12-3 or TRBV12-4 and TRBJ1-1; D is undetermined. The CDR3 runs 15 residues. V was shortened by 3 bases and J by 1 base, with 12 bases between the two germline ends. The CDR3 reads CASSFSEYRNTEAFF. The CDR3, as DNA: TGTGCCAGCAGTTTTTCGGAATACCGGAACACTGAAGCTTTCTTT.

This chain uses TRBV27 with TRBJ2-3, with D possibly being TRBD1 (6 bases). Trimming took 6 bases from V and 9 from J, leaving 16 bases between them. This CDR3 contains 13 residues. From germline, CDR1 is MNHEY and CDR2 SMNVEV (reference sequence). CDR3 sequence: CASRLSQGLTQYF. The CDR3 DNA reads as TGTGCCAGCAGATTAAGTCAGGGGTTGACGCAGTATTTT.

The chain uses TRBV3-1 and TRBJ1-3, with unresolved D. Germline V CDR1 and CDR2: LGHDT, YNNKEL (reference sequence). V was trimmed by 1 base and J by 4 bases, leaving 11 bases between them. This CDR3 is built from 15 residues. For the CDR3, the DNA is TGTGCCAGCAGCCAAGTCGGGGTTTCGGGAAACACCATATATTTT. Amino acids: CASSQVGVSGNTIYF.

This clonotype appeared a few times. The chain has TRBV9 and TRBJ2-7, with D maybe TRBD1 (6 bases). With 0 bases removed from V and 6 bases from J, the gap between germline ends came to 16 bases. Germline-derived CDR1 and CDR2 are SGDLS and YYNGEE. The CDR3 has 15 amino acids. The CDR3 is CASSVGGSTGIEQYF. The CDR3 coding sequence is TGTGCCAGCAGCGTAGGAGGGTCAACAGGGATCGAGCAGTACTTC.

The V and J genes are TRBV14 and TRBJ1-1; 7 nucleotides agree with TRBD1. CDR1 is SGHDN, CDR2 FVKESK, per germline. The CDR3 has 14 residues. The trim removed 3 bases at V and 4 bases at J, leaving 5 bases unmatched. The chain's CDR3 is CASSQLTGATEAFF. The CDR3 DNA reads as TGTGCCAGCAGCCAGCTAACAGGGGCCACTGAAGCTTTCTTT.

The V call is TRBV12-5, the J call TRBJ2-5; 8 positions agree with TRBD1. The germline V gene encodes CDR1 LGHNT and CDR2 FRNRAP. V was pared by 8 bases and J by 1 base, with 9 bases of the junction left unmatched. This CDR3 comprises 15 residues. The CDR3 here is CASSAGGIIQETQYF. CDR3 nucleotides: TGTGCTAGTTCTGCAGGGGGCATTATCCAAGAGACCCAGTACTTC.

This clonotype was seen more than once but under ten times. The V gene is TRBV20-1, the J gene TRBJ1-1, with a tentative D call TRBD1 (5 bases). This CDR3 region has 14 residues. Germline-derived CDR1 and CDR2 are DFQATT and SNEGSKA (reference sequence). The V end was cut by 1 base, the J end by 4 bases, with 13 bases between. CDR3 amino acids: CSARVPGRGTEAFF. The CDR3 nucleotides read TGCAGTGCTAGAGTTCCAGGGAGGGGCACTGAAGCTTTCTTT.

The V and J genes are TRBV29-1 and TRBJ1-5; 7 nucleotides match TRBD1. V was pared by 4 bases and J by 6 bases, with 3 bases of the junction left unmatched. Germline V gene lookup returns CDR1 SQVTM and CDR2 ANQGSEA. CDR3 length: 12 residues. The CDR3 sequence: CSVGQGGQPQHF. The CDR3 region has the DNA TGCAGCGTTGGACAGGGAGGTCAGCCCCAGCATTTT.

The rearrangement links TRBV7-2 to TRBJ1-1; 9 nucleotides match TRBD1. The CDR3 spans 15 residues. Germline assignment: CDR1 SGHTA and CDR2 FQGNSA. Trimming at V came to 5 bases and at J to 1 base, leaving 5 bases not matched to a gene. The CDR3 region has the DNA TGTGCCAGCAGCGCACGACAGGGGGGGAACACTGAAGCTTTCTTT. As protein: CASSARQGGNTEAFF.